A selection of T cell receptor beta chains follows, all from one sample in a study of cytomegalovirus exposure and HLA in healthy donors. Using immunoSEQ multiplex PCR, the repertoire was profiled, and TCRdb retains in-frame clones only, with some absent. The table records about 130,000 clones, 76% of them present only once. The sequenced material came from PBMCs. The receptors were sampled from a female donor in good health and CMV-seropositive. The CDR3 runs from the conserved cysteine through the conserved F or W. D genes are given only for firm matches. For some rows the clone size is stated as once, few or many, or as a class when expanded; others skip it.

D gene: .
J gene: TRBJ2-3
V gene: TRBV6-6
clone size: once
CDR3 DNA: TGTGCCAGCAGTTCCGGGGTGATCACAGATACGCAGTATTTT
CDR3 protein: CASSSGVITDTQYF

D gene: TRBD1
J gene: TRBJ2-3
V gene: TRBV7-9
clone size: .
CDR3 DNA: TGTGCCAGCAGCTTAGGGGACAGGCCCACAGATACGCAGTATTTT
CDR3 protein: CASSLGDRPTDTQYF

D gene: TRBD2
J gene: TRBJ2-1
V gene: TRBV11-2
clone size: .
CDR3 DNA: TGTGCCAGCAGCTCCTGGACTAGCGGCCTGGGGAATGAGCAGTTCTTC
CDR3 protein: CASSSWTSGLGNEQFF

D gene: .
J gene: TRBJ1-4
V gene: TRBV28
clone size: .
CDR3 DNA: TGTGCCAGCAGAAGATCTACAACTAATGAAAAACTGTTTTTT
CDR3 protein: CASRRSTTNEKLFF

D gene: .
J gene: TRBJ1-5
V gene: TRBV7-9
clone size: .
CDR3 DNA: TGTTCCAGCAGCTTAGGGGGGGGCAATCAGCCCCAGCATTTT
CDR3 protein: CSSSLGGGNQPQHF

D gene: TRBD1
J gene: TRBJ1-3
V gene: TRBV7-8
clone size: .
CDR3 DNA: TGTGCCAGCAGCTTAACGGGACAGGCATCTGGAAACACCATATATTTT
CDR3 protein: CASSLTGQASGNTIYF

D gene: TRBD1
J gene: TRBJ2-5
V gene: TRBV5-1
clone size: .
CDR3 DNA: TGCGCCAGCAGCAGGGGACAGTTCGTGGGCCAAGAGACCCAGTACTTC
CDR3 protein: CASSRGQFVGQETQYF

D gene: TRBD1
J gene: TRBJ1-4
V gene: TRBV19
clone size: .
CDR3 DNA: TGTGCCAGTAGTATTCAGGGGGCGGGCGAAAAACTGTTTTTT
CDR3 protein: CASSIQGAGEKLFF

D gene: TRBD2
J gene: TRBJ2-7
V gene: TRBV6-1
clone size: .
CDR3 DNA: TGTGCCAGCACCAAAGGGGAGGGGCACTACGAGCAGTACTTC
CDR3 protein: CASTKGEGHYEQYF

D gene: .
J gene: TRBJ1-3
V gene: TRBV7-6
clone size: .
CDR3 DNA: TGTGCCAGCAGCTTAGTCCCACAGAGTGGAAACACCATATATTTT
CDR3 protein: CASSLVPQSGNTIYF

D gene: .
J gene: TRBJ1-2
V gene: TRBV29-1
clone size: .
CDR3 DNA: TGCAGCGTTCTGGGTGGAGGGATGGGGTATGGCTACACCTTC
CDR3 protein: CSVLGGGMGYGYTF

D gene: TRBD1
J gene: TRBJ1-4
V gene: TRBV7-9
clone size: .
CDR3 DNA: TGTGCCAGCAGCACGAAGGACAGGGCCTTGCACTTTCATGAAAAACTGTTTTTT
CDR3 protein: CASSTKDRALHFHEKLFF

D gene: TRBD1
J gene: TRBJ2-6
V gene: TRBV6-7
clone size: few
CDR3 DNA: TGTGCCAGCATCCGGGACAGTAAATCTTCGAGGTCTGGGGCCAACGTCCTGACTTTC
CDR3 protein: CASIRDSKSSRSGANVLTF

D gene: .
J gene: TRBJ2-7
V gene: TRBV21-1
clone size: few
CDR3 DNA: TGTGCCAGCAGCAATAAGACAGGGCCCCTTACCTACGAGCAGTACTTC
CDR3 protein: CASSNKTGPLTYEQYF

D gene: TRBD2
J gene: TRBJ2-5
V gene: TRBV7-2
clone size: few
CDR3 DNA: TGTGCCAGCAGCTCACTAGCGGGAGGGTCGGGGGAGACCCAGTACTTC
CDR3 protein: CASSSLAGGSGETQYF

D gene: .
J gene: TRBJ2-1
V gene: TRBV7-9
clone size: once
CDR3 DNA: TGTGCCAGCAGCGACAGGAGCTCCTACAATGAGCAGTTCTTC
CDR3 protein: CASSDRSSYNEQFF

D gene: .
J gene: TRBJ2-5
V gene: TRBV18
clone size: .
CDR3 DNA: TGTGCCAGCTCACCCAGTAGGGCCGGCGGGCAAGAGACCCAGTACTTC
CDR3 protein: CASSPSRAGGQETQYF

D gene: .
J gene: TRBJ1-4
V gene: TRBV18
clone size: few
CDR3 DNA: TGTGCCAGCTCACCAAGGGGACAAACTAATGAAAAACTGTTTTTT
CDR3 protein: CASSPRGQTNEKLFF

D gene: .
J gene: TRBJ2-7
V gene: TRBV6-1
clone size: .
CDR3 DNA: TGTGCCAGCAGTACCCAGGGCTCCTACGAGCAGTACTTC
CDR3 protein: CASSTQGSYEQYF

D gene: .
J gene: TRBJ2-7
V gene: TRBV19
clone size: .
CDR3 DNA: TGTGCCAGTAAGGCTAGCGCGAGCTCCTACGAGCAGTACTTC
CDR3 protein: CASKASASSYEQYF

D gene: TRBD1
J gene: TRBJ1-4
V gene: TRBV18
clone size: .
CDR3 DNA: TGTGCCAGCTCACTGACAGGGAATAATGAAAAACTGTTTTTT
CDR3 protein: CASSLTGNNEKLFF

D gene: .
J gene: TRBJ2-1
V gene: TRBV7-9
clone size: .
CDR3 DNA: TGTGCCAGCAGCTTGGCTAGCCAAGGATACAATGAGCAGTTCTTC
CDR3 protein: CASSLASQGYNEQFF

D gene: TRBD2
J gene: TRBJ2-1
V gene: TRBV5-1
clone size: .
CDR3 DNA: TGCGCCAGCAGCTTGGCCGGGGGGGGGCCAATGGATGAGCAGTTCTTC
CDR3 protein: CASSLAGGGPMDEQFF

D gene: TRBD2
J gene: TRBJ2-7
V gene: TRBV15
clone size: .
CDR3 DNA: TGTGCCACCAGCAGAGATCTAGCGGCGAGCGTTTACGAGCAGTACTTC
CDR3 protein: CATSRDLAASVYEQYF

D gene: .
J gene: TRBJ1-2
V gene: TRBV6-5
clone size: .
CDR3 DNA: TGTGCCAGCAGTCCGCAGGGATATGGCTACACCTTC
CDR3 protein: CASSPQGYGYTF

D gene: TRBD2
J gene: TRBJ2-1
V gene: TRBV4-1
clone size: once
CDR3 DNA: TGCGCCAGCAGCCCCCAGGCAGGACTAGCGGGAGGCGGGTACAATGAGCAGTTCTTC
CDR3 protein: CASSPQAGLAGGGYNEQFF

D gene: .
J gene: TRBJ2-1
V gene: TRBV25-1
clone size: .
CDR3 DNA: TGTGCCAGCAGTGAGAAAAACCCGGTCCCTGGGCTCACCAATGAGCAGTTCTTC
CDR3 protein: CASSEKNPVPGLTNEQFF

D gene: TRBD2
J gene: TRBJ2-3
V gene: TRBV6-1
clone size: .
CDR3 DNA: TGTGCCAGCAGGACACTAGCGGGGTTCACAGATACGCAGTATTTT
CDR3 protein: CASRTLAGFTDTQYF

D gene: .
J gene: TRBJ2-5
V gene: TRBV5-6
clone size: .
CDR3 DNA: TGTGCCAGCAGCGCGGACAGACTCAGGAAGGCCCAGTACTTC
CDR3 protein: CASSADRLRKAQYF

D gene: .
J gene: TRBJ2-2
V gene: TRBV5-1
clone size: .
CDR3 DNA: TGCGCCAGCAGCGCCGCTCAACAGACGAACACCGGGGAGCTGTTTTTT
CDR3 protein: CASSAAQQTNTGELFF

D gene: .
J gene: TRBJ2-3
V gene: TRBV6-4
clone size: .
CDR3 DNA: TGTGCCAGCAGCGGGATAGGCACAGATACGCAGTATTTT
CDR3 protein: CASSGIGTDTQYF

D gene: TRBD2
J gene: TRBJ2-7
V gene: TRBV5-4
clone size: .
CDR3 DNA: TGTGCCAGCAGCTTGGTTCCGGGACTAGATCACGACGAGCAGTACTTC
CDR3 protein: CASSLVPGLDHDEQYF

D gene: .
J gene: TRBJ1-3
V gene: TRBV5-6
clone size: once
CDR3 DNA: TGTGCCAGCAGCCCACGCGGCAGGGGTGGAAACACCATATATTTT
CDR3 protein: CASSPRGRGGNTIYF